A single T cell receptor (beta chain) is shown here with its context. Its specificity is unknown. The sample is drawn from a study of Ad26.COV2.S vaccination and SARS-CoV-2 variants. Across the study: COV1001, an Ad26.COV2.S trial, supplied this vaccine-arm donor. Whole-study findings and limits: Placebo recipients showed lower spike-specific TCR breadth than vaccinees. There was reportedly substantial breadth in spike-specific CD8+ and CD4+ T cell responses after vaccination.

Treatment in this sample: 15 to 20 received Ad26.COV2.S at low or high dose, single or two shots; about 5 received placebo; per-sample allocation not given. Sampling took place 63 days after the first vaccine or placebo injection. CDR3 size: 14 residues. Trimming took 6 bases from V and 3 from J, leaving 14 bases between them. In germline, CDR1 is SGHNT, CDR2 YENEEA. Sequencing was performed with immunoSEQ multiplex PCR; in TCRdb, only in-frame clones are kept and a portion is missing. The data show around 370,000 clones, about 85% seen once. The origin of this receptor is a person between 18 and 59 years old who received the Ad26.COV2.S COVID-19 vaccine or a placebo. The chain joins TRBV11-3 to TRBJ1-1; D gene ambiguous. The sample was peripheral blood, taken in a trial of Ad26.COV2.S vaccine versus placebo. This CDR3 reads CASSPNRLDTEAFF. The CDR3 coding sequence is TGTGCCAGCAGTCCAAATCGACTGGACACTGAAGCTTTCTTT.